These 22 T cell receptor beta chains were all obtained from the same sample, sequenced in a study of blood T cell repertoires in COVID-19. The table came from immunoSEQ multiplex PCR; TCRdb's copy has only in-frame clones and leaves some out. The sample has approximately 250,000 clones, over 70% seen once. Specimen: peripheral blood. The source of these receptors is a woman in her seventies with COVID-19, enrolled during active disease.

The gene calls are TRBV27 and TRBJ1-1; no reliable D call. The germline CDR1 and CDR2 sequences are MNHEY and SMNVEV (reference sequence). The CDR3 consists of 17 residues. Trimming pared 0 bases from V and 0 bases from J, leaving 14 bases between. CDR3 coding DNA: TGTGCCAGCAGTTTATCTTCTATCGGAGGGCTGAACACTGAAGCTTTCTTT. Translation: CASSLSSIGGLNTEAFF.

This clone was picked up many times. The chain couples TRBV15 to TRBJ2-1, with D perhaps TRBD2 (5 bases). Trimming removed 1 base at V and 9 bases at J, with 10 bases between. Germline-derived CDR1 and CDR2 are LNHNV and YYDKDF (reference sequence). The CDR3 is made up of 13 amino acids. As DNA, the CDR3 is TGTGCCACCAGCAGAGGTAGGGAGAGTGAGCAGTTCTTC. Translated, it gives CATSRGRESEQFF.

The chain combines TRBV5-5 with TRBJ2-6; 8 bases map to TRBD1. The CDR3 is 19 residues long. CDR1 is SGHKS and CDR2 is YYEKEE in the germline V gene (reference sequence). The ends lost 1 base at V and 0 bases at J; junction bases unmatched: 9. CDR3 sequence reads: CASSLTERQGLSGANVLTF. CDR3 bases: TGTGCCAGCAGCTTGACCGAGCGACAGGGGCTCTCTGGGGCCAACGTCCTGACTTTC.

A note on this clone: The same CDR3 arises from other DNA sequences in this sample as well. The chain combines TRBV5-1 with TRBJ1-3; maybe TRBD1 (6 bases). Trimming left V 1 base short and J 4 bases short, with 9 bases between. CDR1 SGHRS and CDR2 YFSETQ come from the germline V gene. CDR3 size: 14 residues. CDR3 coding DNA: TGCGCCAGCAGCTTGACGGACAGCGGAAACACCATATATTTT. Encoded protein: CASSLTDSGNTIYF. The full variable domain, in which reference TRBV5-1 and TRBJ1-3 provide the parts outside the CDR3, is KAGVTQTPRYLIKTRGQQVTLSCSPISGHRSVSWYQQTPGQGLQFLFEYFSETQRNKGNFPGRFSGRQFSNSRSEMNVSTLELGDSALYLCASSLTDSGNTIYFGEGSWLTVV.

The CDR3 reads CSASNPGGQPQHF. The CDR3 nucleotides are TGCAGTGCTAGTAATCCGGGGGGACAGCCCCAGCATTTT. This chain connects TRBV20-1 to TRBJ1-5, with D possibly being TRBD1 (5 bases). The germline V gene encodes CDR1 DFQATT and CDR2 SNEGSKA (reference sequence). Trimming removed 3 bases from V and 7 bases from J, with 13 bases in between. This CDR3 region has 13 residues.

V is TRBV19 and J is TRBJ2-2; the match to TRBD1 covers 8 bases. The CDR3 contains 16 residues. J gave up 6 bases and V 5 bases, and 11 bases lay outside the gene matches. CDR1 LNHDA and CDR2 SQIVND come from the germline V gene (reference sequence). This CDR3 is CASSSRGQGAAGELFF. The CDR3 nucleotides are TGTGCCAGTAGTTCTAGAGGGCAGGGGGCGGCCGGGGAGCTGTTTTTT.

CDR3 nucleotide sequence: TGTGCTAGTGGTTTGGAGACAGGGGCCCTCTACAATGAGCAGTTCTTC. This sequence encodes CASGLETGALYNEQFF. The V call is TRBV12-5, the J call TRBJ2-1; 8 nucleotides agree with TRBD1. Trimming removed 1 base from V and 3 bases from J; junction bases left unmatched: 5. Germline CDR1 reads LGHNT; CDR2 reads FRNRAP. This CDR3 has 16 amino acids.

This chain connects TRBV6-4 to TRBJ2-3; 8 bases line up with TRBD1. The CDR3 runs 14 residues. V lost 7 bases and J lost 1; bases outside the gene matches: 4. Germline V gene data show CDR1 as MRHNA and CDR2 as SNTAGT. CDR3 DNA: TGTGCCAGCAAGGACAGGGTTGGCACAGATACGCAGTATTTT. This sequence encodes CASKDRVGTDTQYF.

Note on this clone: Its ends do not fully match the called genes, so a read error is possible. This chain joins TRBV7-7 and TRBJ2-5; D may be TRBD2 (6 bases). The V gene's germline CDR1 is SSHAT and CDR2 FNYEAQ (reference sequence). The CDR3 runs to 15 residues. In DNA, the CDR3 is TGTGCTAGCAGCTTAGCGCGGGGTCGACAAGAGACCCAGTACTTC. This sequence encodes CASSLARGRQETQYF.

This chain joins TRBV6-5 and TRBJ1-1; D not certain. This CDR3 region has 14 residues. In germline, CDR1 is MNHEY, CDR2 SVGAGI. Trimming left V 0 bases short and J 0 bases short, with 5 bases between. The CDR3 coding sequence is TGTGCCAGCAGTTACTCGCAGGTGAACACTGAAGCTTTCTTT. Residues: CASSYSQVNTEAFF.

V gene TRBV29-1 combines with J gene TRBJ1-1; D is unresolved. V gave up 6 bases and J gave up 4 bases, with 15 bases separating them. This CDR3 comprises 13 residues. Germline V lookup: CDR1 SQVTM, CDR2 ANQGSEA. For the CDR3, the DNA is TGCAGCGTAGAGGGAGGGTTGGGCACTGAAGCTTTCTTT. Its translation: CSVEGGLGTEAFF.

The chain carries TRBV11-3 and TRBJ2-7; D uncertain. This CDR3 region has 12 residues. V was cut by 1 base and J by 9 bases, with 10 bases left in between. The germline V gene encodes CDR1 SGHNT and CDR2 YENEEA. CDR3 sequence reads: CASSLGSSGQYF. DNA of the CDR3: TGTGCCAGCAGCTTAGGGTCCTCAGGGCAGTACTTC.

The chain links TRBV10-3 to TRBJ2-5, with TRBD1 matching 10 bases. This CDR3 contains 14 residues. Germline V gene sequence: CDR1 ENHRY, CDR2 SYGVKD. The ends lost 10 bases at V and 5 bases at J; junction bases unmatched: 10. In DNA form, the CDR3 reads TGTGCCACCAGGGACAGGGGAGACCCCGAGACCCAGTACTTC. Translating it yields CATRDRGDPETQYF.

Of note for this clone: This sample also contains other DNA sequences that code for the same CDR3. The V and J genes are TRBV9 and TRBJ2-2; perhaps TRBD1 as D (5 bases). This CDR3 is 14 amino acids long. V was cut by 1 base and J by 1 base, with 5 bases left in between. Germline CDR1 and CDR2: SGDLS and YYNGEE. CDR3 DNA sequence: TGTGCCAGCAGCGTACAGGGGAACACCGGGGAGCTGTTTTTT. Protein product: CASSVQGNTGELFF.

J is TRBJ1-3 and V is TRBV29-1; D gene ambiguous. CDR1 and CDR2 from the germline V gene are SQVTM and ANQGSEA. The CDR3 loop spans 12 amino acids. CDR3 sequence reads: CTLKKPGNTIYF. The CDR3 coding sequence is TGCACACTAAAGAAGCCTGGAAACACCATATATTTT.

The chain carries TRBV30 and TRBJ1-5, with TRBD1 matching 8 bases. The CDR3 covers 14 residues. The germline V gene has CDR1 GTSNPN and CDR2 SVGIG (reference sequence). The V and J ends lost 0 bases and 7 bases, in that order; junction bases with no gene match: 5. The CDR3 spells CAWSVGQDNQPQHF. In nucleotides, the CDR3 is TGTGCCTGGAGTGTGGGACAGGACAACCAGCCCCAGCATTTT.

The sample holds one count of this clone. V usage is TRBV4-1 and J usage is TRBJ1-4, with 9 bases aligning to TRBD1. The CDR3 runs to 15 residues. Trimming cost V 4 bases and J 8 bases; bases outside gene matches: 8. The germline V gene has CDR1 MGHRA and CDR2 YSYEKL. The CDR3 DNA follows: TGCGCCAGCAGCCGCCGACTGACAGGGGGGGAAAAACTGTTTTTT. It specifies CASSRRLTGGEKLFF.

The chain combines TRBV24-1 with TRBJ1-2, with TRBD1 matching over 10 bases. The CDR3 spans 15 residues. CDR1 is KGHDR, CDR2 SFDVKD, per germline. J lost 5 bases, V lost 4 bases, and 6 bases had no gene match. The CDR3 sequence is CATSEGGTGVYGYTF. In DNA, the CDR3 is TGTGCCACCAGTGAGGGAGGGACAGGGGTTTATGGCTACACCTTC.

This chain uses TRBV4-3 with TRBJ2-7; 10 bases align to TRBD2. Germline assignment: CDR1 LGHNA and CDR2 YSLEER. J was trimmed by 3 bases and V by 2 bases; bases with no gene match: 4. The CDR3 is made up of 15 amino acids. CDR3 in amino acids: CASSQLAGDDYEQYF. CDR3 coding DNA: TGCGCCAGCAGCCAACTAGCGGGAGACGACTACGAGCAGTACTTC.

This chain connects TRBV5-1 to TRBJ1-1; TRBD1 matches at 10 bases. The trim removed 4 bases at V and 0 bases at J, leaving 21 bases unmatched. Germline values: CDR1 SGHRS, CDR2 YFSETQ. CDR3 length: 21 amino acids. In nucleotides, the CDR3 is TGCGCCAGCAGCCCCACCCGACAGGGGGCGCGACTCGGGCTCATGAACACTGAAGCTTTCTTT. Translated: CASSPTRQGARLGLMNTEAFF.

The genes are TRBV2 and TRBJ2-3; maybe TRBD2 (6 bases). CDR1 is SNHLY, CDR2 FYNNEI, per germline. With 5 bases removed from V and 3 bases from J, the gap between germline ends came to 18 bases. This CDR3 region has 16 residues. The CDR3 spells CASSRTGSPWTDTQYF. The CDR3 DNA reads as TGTGCCAGCAGTCGAACCGGGAGCCCATGGACAGATACGCAGTATTTT.

A single count supports this clone. The chain is built from TRBV3-1 (or the pseudogene TRBV3-2) and TRBJ1-6; TRBD1 matches at 9 bases. V dropped 3 bases and J dropped 3; count of bases not matched to a gene: 3. CDR3 length: 16 amino acids. Germline V gene data show CDR1 as LGHDT and CDR2 as YNNKEL (reference sequence). CDR3 nucleotide sequence: TGTGCCAGCAGCCAGACGGGACAGGGCTATAATTCACCCCTCCACTTT. This encodes CASSQTGQGYNSPLHF.